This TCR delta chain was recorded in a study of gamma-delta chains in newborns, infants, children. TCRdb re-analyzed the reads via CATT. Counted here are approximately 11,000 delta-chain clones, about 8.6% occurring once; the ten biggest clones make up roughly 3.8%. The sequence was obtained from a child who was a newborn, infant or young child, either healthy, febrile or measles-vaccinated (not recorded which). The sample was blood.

In DNA, the CDR3 is TGTGCCTGTGACACTCTATCCACTGGGGGATACGCGATCGATAAACTCATCTTT. This codes for CACDTLSTGGYAIDKLIF. This chain links TRDV2 with TRDJ1; 13 nucleotides line up with TRDD3. CDR3 size: 18 residues. Trimming at V came to 1 base and at J to 4 bases, leaving 11 bases not matched to a gene. Germline V gene data show CDR1 as GEAIGNYY and CDR2 as EKD.